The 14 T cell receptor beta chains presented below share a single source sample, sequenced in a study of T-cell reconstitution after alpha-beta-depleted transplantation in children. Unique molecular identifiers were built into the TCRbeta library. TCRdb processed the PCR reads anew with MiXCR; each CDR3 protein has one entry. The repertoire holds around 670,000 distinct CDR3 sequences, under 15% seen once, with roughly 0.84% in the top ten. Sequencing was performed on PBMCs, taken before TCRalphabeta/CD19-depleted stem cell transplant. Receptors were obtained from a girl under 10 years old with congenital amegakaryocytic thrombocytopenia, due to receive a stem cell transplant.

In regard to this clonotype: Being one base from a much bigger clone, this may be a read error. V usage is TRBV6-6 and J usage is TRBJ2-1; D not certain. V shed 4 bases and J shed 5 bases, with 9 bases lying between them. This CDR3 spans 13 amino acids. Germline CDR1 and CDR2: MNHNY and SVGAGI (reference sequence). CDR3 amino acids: CASSFARDNEQFF. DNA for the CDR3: TGTGCCAGCAGTTTCGCGCGAGACAATGAGCAGTTCTTC.

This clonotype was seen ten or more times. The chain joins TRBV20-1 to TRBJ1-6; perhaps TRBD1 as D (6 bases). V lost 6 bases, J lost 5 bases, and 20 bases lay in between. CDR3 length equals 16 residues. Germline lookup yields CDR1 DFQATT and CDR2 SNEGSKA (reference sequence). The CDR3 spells CSATGSHRVDNSPLHF. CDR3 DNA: TGCAGTGCCACTGGATCGCACAGGGTGGATAATTCACCCCTCCACTTT.

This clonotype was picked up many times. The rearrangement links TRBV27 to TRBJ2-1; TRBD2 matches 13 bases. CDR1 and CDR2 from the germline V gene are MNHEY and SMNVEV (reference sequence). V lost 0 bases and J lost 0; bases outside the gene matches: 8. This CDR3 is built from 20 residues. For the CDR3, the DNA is TGTGCCAGCAGTTTATCGACTAGCGGGAGGAACTGGGGCTCCTACAATGAGCAGTTCTTC. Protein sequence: CASSLSTSGRNWGSYNEQFF.

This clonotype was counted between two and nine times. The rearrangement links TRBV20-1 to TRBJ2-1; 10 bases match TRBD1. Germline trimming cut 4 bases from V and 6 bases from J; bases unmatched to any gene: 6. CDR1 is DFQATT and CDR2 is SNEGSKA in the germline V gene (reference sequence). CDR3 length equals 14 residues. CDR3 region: CSATGQGLGNEQFF. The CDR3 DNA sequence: TGCAGTGCTACGGGACAGGGGTTAGGCAATGAGCAGTTCTTC.

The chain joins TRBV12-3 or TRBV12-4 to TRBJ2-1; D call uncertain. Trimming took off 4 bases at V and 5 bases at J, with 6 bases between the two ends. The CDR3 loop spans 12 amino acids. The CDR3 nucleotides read TGTGCCAGCAGTTCCGCTGACAATGAGCAGTTCTTC. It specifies CASSSADNEQFF.

CDR3 loop: CAISESAAPSYEQYF. CDR3 DNA: TGTGCCATCAGTGAGTCTGCGGCCCCTTCCTACGAGCAGTACTTC. The chain carries TRBV10-3 and TRBJ2-7, with D uncertain. Germline loops: CDR1 ENHRY, CDR2 SYGVKD. The CDR3 has 15 amino acids. Trimming took off 0 bases at V and 1 base at J, with 10 bases between the two ends.

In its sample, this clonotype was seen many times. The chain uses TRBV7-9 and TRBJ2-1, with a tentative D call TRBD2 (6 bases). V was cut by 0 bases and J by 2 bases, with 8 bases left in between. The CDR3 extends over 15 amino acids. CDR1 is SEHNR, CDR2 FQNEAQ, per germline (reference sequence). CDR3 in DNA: TGTGCCAGCAGCTTAGCCGGGGAGGCCTACAATGAGCAGTTCTTC. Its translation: CASSLAGEAYNEQFF.

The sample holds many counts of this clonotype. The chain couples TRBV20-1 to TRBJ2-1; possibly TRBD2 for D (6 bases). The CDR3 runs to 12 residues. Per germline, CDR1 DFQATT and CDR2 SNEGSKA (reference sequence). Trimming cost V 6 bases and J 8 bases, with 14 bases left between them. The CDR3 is CSAGFGGYEQFF. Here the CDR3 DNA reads TGCAGTGCAGGGTTCGGGGGATATGAGCAGTTCTTC.

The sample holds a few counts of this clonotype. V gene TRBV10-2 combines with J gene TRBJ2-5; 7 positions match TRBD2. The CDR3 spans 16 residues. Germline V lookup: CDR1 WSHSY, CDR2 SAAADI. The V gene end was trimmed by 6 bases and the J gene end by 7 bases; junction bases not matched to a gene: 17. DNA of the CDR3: TGCGCCAGCAGACTGAACCAAGCGGGAAGCACAGGGACCCAGTACTTC. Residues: CASRLNQAGSTGTQYF.

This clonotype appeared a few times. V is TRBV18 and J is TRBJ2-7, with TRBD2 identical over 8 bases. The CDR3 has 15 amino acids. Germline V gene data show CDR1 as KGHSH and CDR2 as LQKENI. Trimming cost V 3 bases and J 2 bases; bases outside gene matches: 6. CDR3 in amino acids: CASSPPIAGPYEQYF. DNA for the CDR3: TGTGCCAGCTCACCCCCTATAGCGGGGCCCTACGAGCAGTACTTC.

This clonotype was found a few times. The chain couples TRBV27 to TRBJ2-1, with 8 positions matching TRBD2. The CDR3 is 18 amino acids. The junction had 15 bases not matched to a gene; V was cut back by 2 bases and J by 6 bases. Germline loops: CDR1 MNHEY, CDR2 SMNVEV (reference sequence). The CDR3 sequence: CASSLPMPGLGGPNEQFF. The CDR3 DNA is TGTGCCAGCAGTTTACCCATGCCGGGACTAGGTGGCCCCAATGAGCAGTTCTTC.

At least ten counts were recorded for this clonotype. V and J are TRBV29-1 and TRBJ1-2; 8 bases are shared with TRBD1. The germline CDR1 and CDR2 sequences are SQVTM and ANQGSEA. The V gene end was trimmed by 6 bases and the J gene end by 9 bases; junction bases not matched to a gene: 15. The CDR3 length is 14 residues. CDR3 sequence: CSVGGVTGDRSYTF. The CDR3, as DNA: TGCAGCGTCGGGGGGGTGACAGGGGATAGGAGCTACACCTTC.

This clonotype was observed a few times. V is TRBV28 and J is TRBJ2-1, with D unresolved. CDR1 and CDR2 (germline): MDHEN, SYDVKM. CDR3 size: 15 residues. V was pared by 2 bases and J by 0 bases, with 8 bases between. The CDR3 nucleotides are TGTGCCAGCAGTTTAGATCTCAGCTCCTACAATGAGCAGTTCTTC. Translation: CASSLDLSSYNEQFF. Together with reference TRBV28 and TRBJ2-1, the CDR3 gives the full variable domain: DVKVTQSSRYLVKRTGEKVFLECVQDMDHENMFWYRQDPGLGLRLIYFSYDVKMKEKGDIPEGYSVSREKKERFSLILESASTNQTSMYLCASSLDLSSYNEQFFGPGTRLTVL.

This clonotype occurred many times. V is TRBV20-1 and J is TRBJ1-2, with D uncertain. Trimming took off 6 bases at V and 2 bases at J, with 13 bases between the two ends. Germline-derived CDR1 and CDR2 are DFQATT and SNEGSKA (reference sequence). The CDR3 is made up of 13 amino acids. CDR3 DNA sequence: TGCAGTGCCTTCCTTCAGCTAAACTATGGCTACACCTTC. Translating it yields CSAFLQLNYGYTF.